Listed here are 27 T cell receptor beta chains from one sample, sequenced in a study of blood T cell repertoires in COVID-19. The data were produced by immunoSEQ multiplex PCR, yet TCRdb's version contains in-frame clones alone and is incomplete. The table shows about 200,000 clones, with about nine tenths occurring only once. The sample comprised PBMCs or T cells enriched from blood (not recorded which). The source of these receptors is a young woman with acute COVID-19.

As DNA, the CDR3 is TGTGCCAGTAGTATAGATTTTCGGGGATTGGGAGATACGCAGTATTTT. Translation: CASSIDFRGLGDTQYF. The chain has TRBV19 and TRBJ2-3, with D maybe TRBD2 (5 bases). The CDR3 runs to 16 residues. Germline values: CDR1 LNHDA, CDR2 SQIVND (reference sequence). V dropped 0 bases and J dropped 5 bases, with 15 bases sitting between them.

This clone was recorded a few times. The chain combines TRBV27 with TRBJ1-1; the D is unclear. Trimming stripped 2 bases from V and 0 bases from J, with 7 bases between. This CDR3 spans 14 amino acids. The V gene's germline CDR1 is MNHEY and CDR2 SMNVEV (reference sequence). CDR3 residues: CASSLRGMNTEAFF. The CDR3 DNA follows: TGTGCCAGCAGTTTACGGGGTATGAACACTGAAGCTTTCTTT.

The chain links TRBV20-1 to TRBJ1-1, with D possibly matching TRBD1 (5 bases). Trimming shortened V by 5 bases and J by 8 bases, and 12 bases separated the two germline ends. The CDR3 consists of 11 residues. Per the germline V gene, CDR1 is DFQATT and CDR2 is SNEGSKA (reference sequence). CDR3 protein: CSAAGLGEAFF. Written as DNA, the CDR3 is TGCAGTGCTGCGGGGCTCGGGGAAGCTTTCTTT.

The chain joins TRBV5-4 to TRBJ1-2; TRBD1 aligns across 7 bases. The length of the CDR3 is 14 residues. With 5 bases clipped from V and 8 bases from J, the junction kept 12 bases outside the gene matches. Germline assignment: CDR1 SGHNT and CDR2 YYREEE (reference sequence). CDR3 coding DNA: TGTGCCAGCAGTATTAGGGGGCGAAGGGACGGCTACACCTTC. Protein product: CASSIRGRRDGYTF.

The rearrangement uses TRBV3-1 (or the pseudogene TRBV3-2) and TRBJ2-3; unclear D gene. The ends were cut back, 4 bases at V and 6 bases at J, with 11 bases in the middle. Germline V gene lookup returns CDR1 LGHDT and CDR2 YNNKEL (reference sequence). The CDR3 loop spans 13 amino acids. For the CDR3, the DNA is TGTGCCAGCAGCCTGCCAGTGGAGGATACGCAGTATTTT. Protein sequence: CASSLPVEDTQYF.

This clone was recorded only once. The chain combines TRBV7-2 with TRBJ2-7; 11 positions match TRBD1. Germline V gene lookup returns CDR1 SGHTA and CDR2 FQGNSA. V lost 2 bases and J lost 5; bases outside the gene matches: 11. The CDR3 has 17 residues. In DNA form, the CDR3 reads TGTGCCAGCAGCTTAACCCCCCTCGGACAGGGGGCGGACGAGCAGTACTTC. This sequence encodes CASSLTPLGQGADEQYF.

The rearrangement joins TRBV2 to TRBJ1-2; tentatively, D is TRBD1 (5 bases). CDR3 size: 14 residues. Germline CDR1 SNHLY, CDR2 FYNNEI. The germline V and J ends were trimmed by 4 bases and 6 bases, with 15 bases remaining between them. CDR3: CASSGSAEQDGYTF. The CDR3 DNA is TGTGCCAGCAGTGGATCAGCTGAACAGGATGGCTACACCTTC.

A single count supports this clone. The chain couples TRBV5-4 to TRBJ1-3; tentative D call: TRBD1 (5 bases). The CDR3 length is 16 residues. V lost 4 bases and J 3 bases, leaving 17 bases between the germline ends. From germline, CDR1 is SGHNT and CDR2 YYREEE (reference sequence). CDR3 sequence (DNA): TGTGCCAGCAGCCCAGGGAGGGGCTCCTATGGAAACACCATATATTTT. Translated, it gives CASSPGRGSYGNTIYF.

The chain is built from TRBV19 and TRBJ1-5; D is unclear. CDR1 and CDR2 from the germline V gene are LNHDA and SQIVND (reference sequence). V lost 0 bases to trimming and J lost 2 bases, with 11 bases between them. The CDR3 totals 16 residues. The CDR3, as DNA: TGTGCCAGTAGTATAGATCGGGGTGGGGGCAATCAGCCCCAGCATTTT. Protein: CASSIDRGGGNQPQHF.

In this sample, this clone turned up a few times. The genes are TRBV7-9 and TRBJ1-2; 9 bases are a match to TRBD1. The CDR3 runs 14 residues. Trimming cost V 5 bases and J 0 bases; bases outside gene matches: 1. CDR1 SEHNR and CDR2 FQNEAQ come from the germline V gene (reference sequence). The DNA of the CDR3 is TGTGCCAGCAGCGGGACAGGGACTAACTATGGCTACACCTTC. It yields the protein CASSGTGTNYGYTF. Full variable domain (outside the CDR3, taken from reference TRBV7-9 and TRBJ1-2): DTGVSQNPRHKITKRGQNVTFRCDPISEHNRLYWYRQTLGQGPEFLTYFQNEAQLEKSRLLSDRFSAERPKGSFSTLEIQRTEQGDSAMYLCASSGTGTNYGYTFGSGTRLTVV.

V usage is TRBV9 and J usage is TRBJ2-7; 8 bases align to TRBD2. With 0 bases clipped from V and 4 bases from J, the junction kept 9 bases outside the gene matches. CDR3 length: 16 residues. Germline CDR1 is SGDLS and CDR2 is YYNGEE. Written as DNA, the CDR3 is TGTGCCAGCAGCGTAGAAACTAGCGGCATGATGTACGAGCAGTACTTC. Translation gives CASSVETSGMMYEQYF.

V and J are TRBV12-3 or TRBV12-4 and TRBJ1-2, with D perhaps TRBD1 (6 bases). The V and J ends lost 6 bases and 7 bases respectively, with 15 bases between them. CDR3 length equals 13 residues. The DNA of the CDR3 is TGTGCCAGCAGCTATGACAGGTCTTCTGGCTACACCTTC. Translating it yields CASSYDRSSGYTF.

CDR3 in DNA: TGTGCCAGTAGTACCGGGACAGTGAACACTGAAGCTTTCTTT. Translation gives CASSTGTVNTEAFF. This chain connects TRBV19 to TRBJ1-1, with 7 bases fitting TRBD1. J was trimmed by 0 bases and V by 4 bases; bases with no gene match: 2. This CDR3 comprises 14 residues. CDR1 is LNHDA and CDR2 is SQIVND in the germline V gene (reference sequence).

The chain couples TRBV7-2 to TRBJ1-5, with D possibly TRBD1 on 5 matching bases. The ends were cut back, 3 bases at V and 2 bases at J, with 8 bases in the middle. The germline V gene has CDR1 SGHTA and CDR2 FQGNSA. CDR3 size: 14 residues. Here the CDR3 reads CASSFREGNQPQHF. The CDR3 DNA is TGTGCCAGCAGCTTCAGGGAGGGCAATCAGCCCCAGCATTTT.

V is TRBV7-2 and J is TRBJ2-3, with TRBD1 identical over 11 bases. The CDR3 is made up of 14 amino acids. The germline V gene encodes CDR1 SGHTA and CDR2 FQGNSA. V was pared by 6 bases and J by 3 bases, with 2 bases of the junction left unmatched. CDR3 sequence (DNA): TGTGCCAGCAGGGGACAGGGGGGAACAGATACGCAGTATTTT. Residues: CASRGQGGTDTQYF.

J is TRBJ1-4 and V is TRBV10-3; D may be TRBD1 (5 bases). The CDR3 spans 14 residues. Germline V gene data show CDR1 as ENHRY and CDR2 as SYGVKD. The V end lost 8 bases, the J end lost 8 bases, and 18 bases lay between the germline ends. This chain's CDR3 is CAISRVGFGEKLFF. DNA for the CDR3: TGTGCCATCTCCAGGGTGGGTTTTGGGGAAAAACTGTTTTTT.

This chain links TRBV6-5 with TRBJ2-7, with D unresolved. Germline lookup yields CDR1 MNHEY and CDR2 SVGAGI. The V and J ends lost 0 bases and 0 bases respectively, with 12 bases between them. The CDR3 loop spans 16 amino acids. As DNA, the CDR3 is TGTGCCAGCAGTTACTCGAGACTGACGGTCTCCTACGAGCAGTACTTC. Translation gives CASSYSRLTVSYEQYF.

J is TRBJ1-2 and V is TRBV4-1; D is unresolved. Germline-derived CDR1 and CDR2 are MGHRA and YSYEKL. V was trimmed by 0 bases and J by 9 bases, leaving 11 bases between them. The CDR3 length is 13 residues. The chain's CDR3 is CASSQEVRVSYTF. Written as DNA, the CDR3 is TGCGCCAGCAGCCAAGAGGTCCGGGTGAGCTACACCTTC.

The rearrangement links TRBV7-9 to TRBJ2-5; 7 nucleotides agree with TRBD2. Germline V lookup: CDR1 SEHNR, CDR2 FQNEAQ (reference sequence). V shed 6 bases, J shed 4 bases, and the junction held 8 bases outside the gene matches. CDR3 length: 14 residues. Written as DNA, the CDR3 is TGTGCCAGCAGTTCAGGACTAGGAGTAGAGACCCAGTACTTC. It codes for CASSSGLGVETQYF.

CDR3 residues: CSVATTGAGTDTQYF. The CDR3 region has the DNA TGCAGCGTTGCAACGACAGGGGCAGGAACAGATACGCAGTATTTT. The V gene is TRBV29-1, the J gene TRBJ2-3, with TRBD1 identical over 8 bases. V shed 4 bases and J 3 bases; nucleotides not matched to a gene: 9. The CDR3 contains 15 residues. CDR1 SQVTM and CDR2 ANQGSEA come from the germline V gene.

This chain joins TRBV29-1 and TRBJ2-3, with 7 positions matching TRBD1. The CDR3 consists of 11 residues. Per germline, CDR1 SQVTM and CDR2 ANQGSEA. The V gene end was trimmed by 7 bases and the J gene end by 11 bases; junction bases not matched to a gene: 9. Here the CDR3 reads CSAISGTEQYF. In nucleotides, the CDR3 is TGCAGCGCAATCTCCGGGACAGAGCAGTATTTT.

The chain links TRBV7-2 to TRBJ1-1; 7 bases are shared with TRBD1. CDR1 and CDR2 (germline): SGHTA, FQGNSA. The CDR3 has 14 residues. The junction had 6 bases not matched to a gene; V was cut back by 2 bases and J by 6 bases. The CDR3 region is CASSLRRGEAEAFF. In DNA form, the CDR3 reads TGTGCCAGCAGCTTACGCAGGGGGGAAGCTGAAGCTTTCTTT.

This sequence joins TRBV11-2 and TRBJ1-1; unclear D gene. CDR3 length: 13 residues. Per germline, CDR1 SGHAT and CDR2 FQNNGV. V lost 5 bases, J lost 4 bases, and 11 bases lay in between. The CDR3 reads CASSPLGGTEAFF. For the CDR3, the DNA is TGTGCCAGCAGCCCGCTCGGTGGCACTGAAGCTTTCTTT.

V gene TRBV7-2 combines with J gene TRBJ1-6; a weak D match, TRBD1 (6 bases). The CDR3 sequence is 15 residues long. From germline, CDR1 is SGHTA and CDR2 FQGNSA. V lost 1 base and J 12 bases, leaving 16 bases between the germline ends. Here the CDR3 DNA reads TGTGCCAGCAGCTTAGAAAGGGGGAGAGCGATACCCCTCCACTTT. This translates into CASSLERGRAIPLHF.

This chain joins TRBV5-1 and TRBJ1-6; 8 bases align to TRBD1. The CDR3 is 17 amino acids. Germline-derived CDR1 and CDR2 are SGHRS and YFSETQ. V lost 4 bases, J lost 5 bases, and 11 bases stayed unmatched. The CDR3 here is CASSSYPGGPNNSPLHF. The CDR3 nucleotides are TGCGCCAGCAGCAGCTACCCAGGGGGCCCCAATAATTCACCCCTCCACTTT.

The chain has TRBV5-4 and TRBJ2-7; 9 bases line up with TRBD2. This CDR3 comprises 16 residues. The germline V gene has CDR1 SGHNT and CDR2 YYREEE (reference sequence). The V gene end was trimmed by 0 bases and the J gene end by 7 bases; junction bases not matched to a gene: 11. This chain's CDR3 is CASSLGSGGPLKEQYF. CDR3 nucleotide sequence: TGTGCCAGCAGCTTGGGTAGCGGGGGCCCTCTTAAGGAGCAGTACTTC.

The chain combines TRBV18 with TRBJ1-2, with 8 bases matching TRBD1. CDR1 KGHSH and CDR2 LQKENI come from the germline V gene. J was trimmed by 6 bases and V by 0 bases; bases with no gene match: 6. This CDR3 contains 15 residues. The CDR3: CASSPPGRGRDGYTF. CDR3 sequence (DNA): TGTGCCAGCTCACCACCGGGCAGGGGGCGAGATGGCTACACCTTC.